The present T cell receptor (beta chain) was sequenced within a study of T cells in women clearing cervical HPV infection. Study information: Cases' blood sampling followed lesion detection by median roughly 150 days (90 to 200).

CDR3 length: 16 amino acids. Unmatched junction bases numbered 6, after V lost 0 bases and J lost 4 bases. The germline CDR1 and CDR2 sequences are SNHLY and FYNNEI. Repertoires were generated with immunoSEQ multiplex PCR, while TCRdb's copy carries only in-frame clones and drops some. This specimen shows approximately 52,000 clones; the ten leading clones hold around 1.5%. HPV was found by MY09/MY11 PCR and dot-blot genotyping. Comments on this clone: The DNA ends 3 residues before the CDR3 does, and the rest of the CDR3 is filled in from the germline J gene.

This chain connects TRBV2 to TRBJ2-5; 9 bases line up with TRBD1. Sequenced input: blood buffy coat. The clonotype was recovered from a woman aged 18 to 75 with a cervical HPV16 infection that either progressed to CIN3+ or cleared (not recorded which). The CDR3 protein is CASSEALGQGGETQYF. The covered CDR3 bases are TGTGCCAGCAGTGAAGCGCTGGGACAGGGTGGAGAGACC.